This paragraph reports one T cell receptor (beta chain). This sample is drawn from a study of blood T cell repertoires in COVID-19. Libraries were prepared by immunoSEQ multiplex PCR; TCRdb keeps only in-frame clonotypes and omits some of them. This sample yields fewer than 200,000 clones, of which around 80% are seen a single time; roughly 6.8% belongs to the top ten. Trimming removed 4 bases from V and 5 bases from J, with 21 bases in between. Per the germline V gene, CDR1 is MGHRA and CDR2 is YSYEKL. This CDR3 has 17 amino acids. This receptor was taken from a human donor in a cohort sampled during active COVID-19. The J gene is TRBJ2-1, the V gene TRBV4-1; perhaps TRBD2 as D (6 bases). Sequencing was done on a sample of peripheral blood. The CDR3 loop is CASSLLLTRGRDNEQFF. The DNA for the CDR3 is TGCGCCAGCAGCCTCCTCCTTACTCGGGGGAGAGACAATGAGCAGTTCTTC.